These 30 T cell receptor beta chains share one sample of origin, sequenced in a study of T cell repertoires in cytomegalovirus infection. Each CDR3 protein is one row after TCRdb ran MiXCR on the reads. The table has about a million distinct CDR3 sequences, about a third seen once. Their specific antigens are unknown. The specimen comprised cultured CD8+ T cells from PBMCs, sampled from culture after CMV antigen stimulation. Receptors were obtained from a human donor in good health (CMV status not recorded). Some clones in this sample may be carry-over from other donors' samples.

The rearrangement links TRBV5-4 to TRBJ2-3; 10 positions match TRBD1. Germline-derived CDR1 and CDR2 are SGHNT and YYREEE (reference sequence). Losses at the gene ends were 4 bases for V and 5 bases for J; bases not matched to a gene: 7. The CDR3 spans 15 residues. The CDR3 nucleotides read TGTGCCAGCAGCGGAGGGACAGGGGTAATAGATACGCAGTATTTT. Protein sequence: CASSGGTGVIDTQYF.

In its sample, this clonotype was seen a few times. The CDR3 region has the DNA TGTGCCAGCAGCTCCTCGGGGGCGGGATCCTATGGCTACACCTTC. Translating gives CASSSSGAGSYGYTF. The chain joins TRBV7-6 to TRBJ1-2; D might be TRBD1 (6 bases). CDR1 SGHVS and CDR2 FNYEAQ come from the germline V gene. The CDR3 is 15 residues long. Trimming pared 4 bases from V and 4 bases from J, leaving 16 bases between.

The chain links TRBV4-1 to TRBJ2-7, with D perhaps matching TRBD1 or TRBD2 (5 bases each). This CDR3 is built from 15 residues. Germline loops: CDR1 MGHRA, CDR2 YSYEKL. The V and J ends lost 0 bases and 3 bases respectively, with 12 bases between them. CDR3 residues: CASSQEFGGLYEQYF. CDR3 bases: TGCGCCAGCAGCCAAGAATTTGGGGGTCTCTACGAGCAGTACTTC.

This clonotype occurred a few times. V gene TRBV4-1 combines with J gene TRBJ2-3; TRBD2 matches at 7 bases. After removal of 1 base from V and 2 bases from J, the junction contained 6 bases not matched to a gene. Germline assignment: CDR1 MGHRA and CDR2 YSYEKL. The CDR3 contains 16 residues. CDR3 DNA: TGCGCCAGCAGCCAAGGAACGGGACTAACCACAGATACGCAGTATTTT. Protein sequence: CASSQGTGLTTDTQYF.

V is TRBV6-2 or TRBV6-3 and J is TRBJ2-2; D gene uncertain. This CDR3 comprises 17 residues. Looked up from germline, CDR1 is MNHEY and CDR2 is SVGEGT. V was clipped by 2 bases and J by 1 base, with 14 bases between them. CDR3 sequence (DNA): TGTGCCAGCAGTTACGGGTTAGTTGCGCTGAACACCGGGGAGCTGTTTTTT. This encodes CASSYGLVALNTGELFF.

This clonotype was counted ten times or more. This chain connects TRBV6-5 to TRBJ1-1; D not resolved. The CDR3 is made up of 14 amino acids. V shed 0 bases and J shed 3 bases, with 8 bases lying between them. CDR1 is MNHEY, CDR2 SVGAGI, per germline. The CDR3 reads CASSYSNWDTEAFF. The CDR3 nucleotides are TGTGCCAGCAGTTACTCGAATTGGGACACTGAAGCTTTCTTT.

The table lists this clonotype with a few counts. The chain combines TRBV12-3 or TRBV12-4 with TRBJ1-2; 7 bases fit TRBD1. CDR3 length: 15 amino acids. Losses at the gene ends were 3 bases for V and 1 base for J; bases not matched to a gene: 5. The CDR3 DNA reads TGTGCCAGCAGTTTCTCGGGACAGAGTAACTATGGCTACACCTTC. Residues: CASSFSGQSNYGYTF.

The chain recombines TRBV5-1 with TRBJ1-1; no definite D call. The CDR3 covers 17 residues. Germline CDR1 reads SGHRS; CDR2 reads YFSETQ. V lost 4 bases and J 0 bases, leaving 19 bases between the germline ends. The CDR3 DNA sequence: TGCGCCAGCAGCAGGGCCCACCGAATGTCCATGAACACTGAAGCTTTCTTT. This gives the protein CASSRAHRMSMNTEAFF.

Many counts were recorded for this clonotype. This chain links TRBV7-9 with TRBJ2-1; 14 nucleotides line up with TRBD2. V was pared by 6 bases and J by 0 bases, with 10 bases of the junction left unmatched. The CDR3 runs to 19 residues. Germline CDR1 reads SEHNR; CDR2 reads FQNEAQ (reference sequence). CDR3 sequence (DNA): TGTGCCAGCAGTCTCGGACTAGCGGGGGGTTCGAGCTCCTACAATGAGCAGTTCTTC. Its protein is CASSLGLAGGSSSYNEQFF.

This clonotype was detected a few times. The V call is TRBV6-2 or TRBV6-3, the J call TRBJ2-2, with D possibly TRBD1 on 5 matching bases. Trimming took off 2 bases at V and 7 bases at J, with 8 bases between the two ends. The germline CDR1 and CDR2 sequences are MNHEY and SVGEGT. The CDR3 spans 13 residues. The CDR3 loop reads CASSYQGIGELFF. Here the CDR3 DNA reads TGTGCCAGCAGTTACCAGGGAATCGGGGAGCTGTTTTTT.

This sequence joins TRBV20-1 and TRBJ2-4; D unclear. The CDR3 runs 17 residues. The germline V gene has CDR1 DFQATT and CDR2 SNEGSKA (reference sequence). V lost 3 bases, J lost 3 bases, and 21 bases lay in between. The CDR3 here is CSASPPGRVKGKNIQYF. The CDR3 DNA follows: TGCAGTGCTAGTCCCCCAGGACGGGTTAAGGGCAAAAACATTCAGTACTTC.

This clonotype was observed a handful of times. V usage is TRBV12-3 or TRBV12-4 and J usage is TRBJ1-4, with D unclear. The CDR3 loop spans 12 amino acids. V was cut by 8 bases and J by 10 bases, with 14 bases left in between. As DNA, the CDR3 is TGTGCCAGCGACAATGGGAGCGGAAAACTGTTTTTT. Protein: CASDNGSGKLFF.

This clonotype appeared a few times. This chain links TRBV6-2 or TRBV6-3 with TRBJ2-7, with 7 bases lining up with TRBD1. V gave up 0 bases and J gave up 4 bases; unmatched junction bases: 12. The CDR3 consists of 17 residues. Germline CDR1 MNHEY, CDR2 SVGEGT. The CDR3 nucleotides are TGTGCCAGCAGTTACTCATCCGGACAGGTAGGAAATTACGAGCAGTACTTC. As protein: CASSYSSGQVGNYEQYF.

The chain couples TRBV13 to TRBJ1-5, with TRBD1 identical over 7 bases. Germline CDR1 PRHDT, CDR2 FYEKMQ (reference sequence). The V gene end was trimmed by 5 bases and the J gene end by 6 bases; junction bases not matched to a gene: 7. The CDR3 totals 14 residues. The DNA of the CDR3 is TGTGCCAGCAGCGTTCAGGGGGGTTTTCAGCCCCAGCATTTT. Amino acid sequence: CASSVQGGFQPQHF.

The genes are TRBV7-3 and TRBJ2-2; 13 nucleotides match TRBD2. Trimming cost V 5 bases and J 4 bases; bases outside gene matches: 7. Germline CDR1 SGHTA, CDR2 FQGTGA. This CDR3 is built from 17 residues. Here the CDR3 DNA reads TGTGCCAGCAGCGCGGGACTAGCGGGGTCGTTCACCGGGGAGCTGTTTTTT. Its translation is CASSAGLAGSFTGELFF.

The table lists this clonotype with many counts. V gene TRBV12-3 or TRBV12-4 combines with J gene TRBJ1-4, with D unclear. This CDR3 contains 16 residues. Trimming removed 3 bases at V and 7 bases at J, with 18 bases between. CDR3 residues: CASSFAPRGVGEKLFF. In DNA form, the CDR3 reads TGTGCCAGCAGTTTCGCCCCTCGCGGGGTGGGTGAAAAACTGTTTTTT.

On this clonotype itself: This may stem from a read error, because a much larger clone lies one nucleotide away. The chain is built from TRBV7-6 and TRBJ1-5; D unclear. The CDR3 is 14 amino acids. The V gene's germline CDR1 is SGHVS and CDR2 FNYEAQ. CDR3 coding DNA: TGTGTCAGCAGCTTAGCGACGGAGGATCAGCCCCAGCATTTT. Its translation: CVSSLATEDQPQHF. Variable domain in full (rest from reference TRBV7-6 and TRBJ1-5): GAGVSQSPRYKVTKRGQDVALRCDPISGHVSLYWYRQALGQGPEFLTYFNYEAQQDKSGLPNDRFSAERPEGSISTLTIQRTEQRDSAMYRCVSSLATEDQPQHFGDGTRLSIL.

This clonotype was found a few times. This chain connects TRBV4-1 to TRBJ2-1; 9 nucleotides match TRBD2. Germline trimming cut 4 bases from V and 7 bases from J; bases unmatched to any gene: 8. Per germline, CDR1 MGHRA and CDR2 YSYEKL. The CDR3 spans 15 residues. The CDR3 is CASSLTGTSFNEQFF. The CDR3 DNA is TGCGCCAGCAGCCTAACCGGGACTAGCTTTAATGAGCAGTTCTTC.

This clonotype was seen only a few times. The V and J genes are TRBV25-1 and TRBJ2-5; D gene ambiguous. V shed 0 bases and J shed 4 bases, with 12 bases lying between them. The length of the CDR3 is 15 residues. Germline V gene data show CDR1 as MGHDK and CDR2 as SYGVNS. The CDR3 bases are TGTGCCAGCAGTGAATACTCTCATCCTTTAGAGACCCAGTACTTC. Translation: CASSEYSHPLETQYF.

V usage is TRBV19 and J usage is TRBJ1-1; tentative D call: TRBD1 (5 bases). Germline values: CDR1 LNHDA, CDR2 SQIVND (reference sequence). The CDR3 runs to 14 residues. The V and J ends lost 3 bases and 6 bases respectively, with 14 bases between them. The CDR3 DNA sequence: TGTGCCAGTAGTATGGATCCGGGGGGGGCTGAAGCTTTCTTT. This codes for CASSMDPGGAEAFF.

This clonotype is medium-sized by share. The rearrangement uses TRBV7-2 and TRBJ2-2; 9 nucleotides agree with TRBD1. Trimming took 6 bases from V and 0 from J; bases not matched to a gene: 5. The CDR3 extends over 16 amino acids. Germline CDR1 SGHTA, CDR2 FQGNSA. This chain's CDR3 is CASSLGQGTNTGELFF. The CDR3 DNA reads TGTGCCAGCAGTCTCGGACAGGGGACGAACACCGGGGAGCTGTTTTTT.

This sequence joins TRBV19 and TRBJ2-7; TRBD1 matches 7 bases. The CDR3 extends over 14 amino acids. Trimming removed 11 bases from V and 0 bases from J; junction bases left unmatched: 10. The germline CDR1 and CDR2 sequences are LNHDA and SQIVND (reference sequence). The CDR3 DNA sequence: TGTGCCTCAAAAAAGACAGGGAGCTCCTACGAGCAGTACGTC. Amino acids: CASKKTGSSYEQYV.

There are many counts of this clonotype. The V gene is TRBV7-9, the J gene TRBJ2-7; 7 bases agree with TRBD1. The germline V gene has CDR1 SEHNR and CDR2 FQNEAQ (reference sequence). The CDR3 length is 15 residues. V was clipped by 0 bases and J by 2 bases; unmatched bases: 4. As DNA, the CDR3 is TGTGCCAGCAGCTTAGCGGCAGGGGGAACCTACGAGCAGTACTTC. It codes for CASSLAAGGTYEQYF.

The table lists this clonotype with a few counts. The V and J genes are TRBV20-1 and TRBJ1-1; 7 bases are shared with TRBD1. With V trimmed by 4 bases and J by 2 bases, 4 bases remained unmatched. Per the germline V gene, CDR1 is DFQATT and CDR2 is SNEGSKA (reference sequence). This CDR3 region has 13 residues. CDR3 amino acids: CSANTGVNTEAFF. In nucleotides, the CDR3 is TGCAGTGCTAATACAGGGGTTAACACTGAAGCTTTCTTT.

The V and J genes are TRBV2 and TRBJ2-7, with 9 positions matching TRBD1. With V trimmed by 10 bases and J by 2 bases, 6 bases remained unmatched. Germline CDR1 and CDR2: SNHLY and FYNNEI. This CDR3 has 13 residues. The CDR3 nucleotides read TGTGCCACCCTCGGGACAGGGACCTACGAGCAGTACTTC. The encoded protein is CATLGTGTYEQYF.

By its share, this clonotype is medium-sized. The V call is TRBV24-1, the J call TRBJ2-1; D is undetermined. Germline lookup yields CDR1 KGHDR and CDR2 SFDVKD. The CDR3 is made up of 15 amino acids. V gave up 1 base and J gave up 4 bases, with 10 bases separating them. The CDR3 nucleotides read TGTGCCACCAGTGATTTAGTAGTCGGGTACAATGAGCAGTTCTTC. Translating it yields CATSDLVVGYNEQFF.

Notes on this clonotype: At one of its ends the junction is not consistent with the germline gene, which may arise from a read error. The chain combines TRBV6-5 with TRBJ2-1; tentative D call: TRBD1 (6 bases). Germline assignment: CDR1 MNHEY and CDR2 SVGAGI. CDR3 length equals 14 residues. In DNA form, the CDR3 reads TGTGCCAGCAGTTACCGGGACATCTACAATGAGCGGTTCTTC. Its translation: CASSYRDIYNERFF.

This clonotype has only a few counts. This chain uses TRBV4-1 with TRBJ2-7, with 7 nucleotides matching TRBD1. The CDR3 is 16 amino acids. Germline CDR1 is MGHRA and CDR2 is YSYEKL. V gave up 0 bases and J gave up 0 bases; unmatched junction bases: 5. CDR3 DNA sequence: TGCGCCAGCAGCCAAGATCCGGACAGGTCCTCCTACGAGCAGTACTTC. Translation: CASSQDPDRSSYEQYF.

The chain employs TRBV2 and TRBJ2-7; D might be TRBD1 (5 bases). The V gene's germline CDR1 is SNHLY and CDR2 FYNNEI. The CDR3 runs 12 residues. V lost 6 bases, J lost 3 bases, and 9 bases lay in between. The CDR3 spells CASSRANYEQYV. The CDR3 DNA reads as TGTGCCAGCAGCAGGGCCAACTACGAGCAGTACGTC.

This clonotype was seen ten or more times. The chain employs TRBV12-3 or TRBV12-4 and TRBJ1-5, with D possibly TRBD1 on 5 matching bases. The CDR3 spans 17 residues. The V and J ends lost 2 bases and 5 bases respectively, with 19 bases between them. The CDR3 bases are TGTGCCAGCAGTTTAAGTGGCGGCTACCGAGGGGATCAGCCCCAGCATTTT. Protein sequence: CASSLSGGYRGDQPQHF.